Presented here are 5 T cell receptor beta chains from one specimen sequenced in a study of tumor-infiltrating lymphocytes in oesophageal squamous cell carcinoma (TCRdb year 2016). Library creation used PCR. Instrument on record: Illumina HiSeq 2000. The public reads were run again by TCRdb, first through fastp at Q25 and then through MiXCR, and only productive beta chains were kept. Each record represents a unique CDR3 protein, reported with the most common genes and DNA among its rows. Present in this sample are about 21,000 distinct CDR3 sequences, 35% to 40% of which were seen just once. The biggest ten clones account for approximately 38% of the sample. Sequencing input: esophageal tumor tissue. The receptors derive from a male donor with esophageal squamous cell carcinoma.

Concerning this clonotype itself: An end of the junction does not agree with germline; a read error may underlie this. The chain carries TRBV14 and TRBJ2-4, with D maybe TRBD1 (6 bases). The CDR3 has 15 residues. Germline CDR1 is SGHDN and CDR2 is FVKESK. Here the CDR3 reads CASSQDRARDNPFSF. CDR3 DNA: TGTGCCAGCAGCCAAGATCGGGCCCGGGACAACCCGTTCTCCTTC. Supplemented by reference TRBV14 and TRBJ2-4, the full variable domain reads EAGVTQFPSHSVIEKGQTVTLRCDPISGHDNLYWYRRVMGKEIKFLLHFVKESKQDESGMPNNRFLAERTGGTYSTLKVQPAELEDSGVYFCASSQDRARDNPFSFGAGTRLSVL.

This clonotype was counted only a few times. The CDR3 protein is CASSLTGETSYNEQFF. DNA of the CDR3: TGTGCCAGCAGCTTAACAGGGGAGACCTCCTACAATGAGCAGTTCTTC. The chain couples TRBV7-8 to TRBJ2-1, with 7 bases aligning to TRBD1. CDR1 and CDR2 (germline): SGHVS, FQNEAQ. The CDR3 covers 16 residues. The junction had 4 bases not matched to a gene; V was cut back by 2 bases and J by 0 bases.

The CDR3 here is CASSQVVAGGTYNEQFF. The DNA of the CDR3 is TGCGCCAGCAGCCAAGTTGTCGCGGGAGGGACATACAATGAGCAGTTCTTC. The gene calls are TRBV4-1 and TRBJ2-5; TRBD2 agrees at 9 bases. The J call may be incorrect, as the DNA end agrees better with TRBJ2-1. CDR3 size: 17 residues. Germline V gives CDR1 MGHRA, CDR2 YSYEKL.

V and J are TRBV9 and TRBJ2-4; D not certain. TRBJ2-7 explains the end of the DNA better; the J call may be wrong. The CDR3 has 14 amino acids. Germline lookup yields CDR1 SGDLS and CDR2 YYNGEE. The CDR3 loop is CASSVGGTTYEQYF. Here the CDR3 DNA reads TGTGCCAGCAGCGTAGGCGGTACCACCTACGAGCAGTACTTC.

On this clonotype itself: Because the CDR3's place on the DNA is in doubt, the DNA is left out and the CDR3 is given as listed by TCRdb. This chain connects TRBV14 to TRBJ2-6. Ends included, the CDR3 has 16 residues. CDR1 is SGHDN, CDR2 FVKESK, per germline. This CDR3 is CASSPQRAFLWLHLRF.